Following are 32 T cell receptor beta chains from one sample sequenced in a study of vaccination effects on CD4 cells after COVID-19. Which antigens these TCRs recognize remains unknown. This table comes from immunoSEQ multiplex PCR, and its TCRdb copy is limited to in-frame clones, with some not included. The sample records approximately 83,000 clones, roughly 73% being singletons. Sequencing in the ViraFEST assay came after antigen-specific CD4+ T cells had been expanded with viral peptide pools, which were used to stimulate PBMC. The culture ran for around nine days before CD4+ T cells were isolated. Two-dose BNT162b2 or mRNA-1273 vaccination was given to participants. The sample here was CD4+ T cells from PBMCs cultured with HCoV-OC43 spike peptides, taken after COVID-19 vaccination. Subset here: HCoV-OC43 spike overlapping peptide pool stimulation. The source of these receptors is a human donor who received a COVID-19 vaccine.

V and J are TRBV27 and TRBJ2-2; 9 bases are shared with TRBD1. After removal of 6 bases from V and 0 bases from J, the junction contained 8 bases not matched to a gene. The length of the CDR3 is 17 residues. The germline V gene has CDR1 MNHEY and CDR2 SMNVEV (reference sequence). This CDR3 reads CASRRTGATTNTGELFF. In DNA form, the CDR3 reads TGTGCCAGCAGGCGGACAGGGGCGACGACGAACACCGGGGAGCTGTTTTTT.

V gene TRBV4-1 combines with J gene TRBJ2-7; no reliable D call. V was shortened by 2 bases and J by 0 bases, with 14 bases between the two germline ends. This CDR3 is built from 16 residues. Germline CDR1 MGHRA, CDR2 YSYEKL. CDR3 sequence reads: CASSQRVGAGSYEQYV. Written as DNA, the CDR3 is TGCGCCAGCAGCCAACGAGTAGGCGCCGGCTCCTACGAGCAGTACGTC.

V gene TRBV5-1 combines with J gene TRBJ2-3; TRBD2 matches 13 bases. CDR3 length equals 16 residues. Germline CDR1 is SGHRS and CDR2 is YFSETQ. J gave up 3 bases and V 4 bases, and 5 bases lay outside the gene matches. The CDR3 reads CASSTGTSGVTDTQYF. CDR3 DNA sequence: TGCGCCAGCAGCACAGGGACTAGCGGGGTTACAGATACGCAGTATTTT.

V usage is TRBV18 and J usage is TRBJ2-7, with D tentatively TRBD1 or TRBD2 (5 bases each). The CDR3 has 16 amino acids. The V gene's germline CDR1 is KGHSH and CDR2 LQKENI. V dropped 2 bases and J dropped 3 bases, with 17 bases sitting between them. The CDR3 protein is CASSPSLGVEGYEQYV. CDR3 bases: TGTGCCAGCTCACCATCTCTAGGGGTCGAGGGCTACGAGCAGTACGTC.

The chain joins TRBV10-3 to TRBJ2-6; 10 bases line up with TRBD1. The CDR3 runs 16 residues. The junction had 5 bases not matched to a gene; V was cut back by 6 bases and J by 3 bases. Germline values: CDR1 ENHRY, CDR2 SYGVKD. This CDR3 reads CAISPGQGSGANVLTF. The CDR3 nucleotides are TGTGCCATCAGCCCGGGACAGGGGAGTGGGGCCAACGTCCTGACTTTC.

Written as DNA, the CDR3 is TGCAGTGCTAGTGGAGGGACTAGGCAAGAGACCCAGTACTTC. Translated: CSASGGTRQETQYF. The chain carries TRBV20-1 and TRBJ2-5; 8 positions agree with TRBD2. Trimming at V came to 3 bases and at J to 2 bases, leaving 5 bases not matched to a gene. There are 14 residues in the CDR3. The germline CDR1 and CDR2 sequences are DFQATT and SNEGSKA (reference sequence).

The rearrangement uses TRBV19 and TRBJ1-4; the D is unclear. Germline values: CDR1 LNHDA, CDR2 SQIVND (reference sequence). The CDR3 runs 13 residues. The V gene lost 6 bases and the J gene lost 4 bases, with 9 bases spanning the gap. CDR3 DNA sequence: TGTGCCAGTAGAGGTCTAGTTAATGAAAAACTGTTTTTT. Its protein product is CASRGLVNEKLFF.

As DNA, the CDR3 is TGTGCCAGCAGCGTTGCGGTGACAGAGGCCTACGAGCAGTACGTC. This codes for CASSVAVTEAYEQYV. This chain links TRBV5-5 with TRBJ2-7, with D possibly matching TRBD1 (5 bases). Germline V gene lookup returns CDR1 SGHKS and CDR2 YYEKEE (reference sequence). This CDR3 has 15 amino acids. V dropped 4 bases and J dropped 2 bases, with 16 bases sitting between them.

The rearrangement joins TRBV5-6 to TRBJ2-7; the match to TRBD2 covers 14 bases. CDR3 length: 16 residues. Germline trimming cut 4 bases from V and 3 bases from J; bases unmatched to any gene: 6. The germline gives CDR1 SGHDT, CDR2 YYEEEE. This CDR3 reads CASSPRTSGGFYEQYV. The CDR3 DNA is TGTGCCAGCAGCCCCCGGACTAGCGGGGGGTTCTACGAGCAGTACGTC.

This clone has just a few counts. The rearrangement joins TRBV6-5 to TRBJ1-2, with 8 bases identical to TRBD1. This CDR3 spans 13 amino acids. Germline lookup yields CDR1 MNHEY and CDR2 SVGAGI. Trimming at V came to 5 bases and at J to 6 bases, leaving 5 bases not matched to a gene. CDR3 sequence reads: CASSRHRGDGYTF. DNA for the CDR3: TGTGCCAGCAGTCGCCACAGGGGGGATGGCTACACCTTC.

The chain couples TRBV7-2 to TRBJ2-2; D uncertain. Germline V gives CDR1 SGHTA, CDR2 FQGNSA. The CDR3 sequence is 16 residues long. V was cut by 5 bases and J by 0 bases, with 13 bases left in between. Here the CDR3 reads CASSPAKGTNTGELFF. CDR3 nucleotides: TGTGCCAGCAGCCCCGCCAAAGGGACGAACACCGGGGAGCTGTTTTTT.

The V and J genes are TRBV12-5 and TRBJ2-4; either TRBD1 or TRBD2 may supply D (6 bases each). Per the germline V gene, CDR1 is LGHNT and CDR2 is FRNRAP. CDR3 length: 19 residues. V was trimmed by 3 bases and J by 6 bases, leaving 27 bases between them. The CDR3, as DNA: TGTGCTAGTGGTTTTATCGGGACGTCGGGGGCCCCCGCGAGAAACATTCAGTACTTC. Translating gives CASGFIGTSGAPARNIQYF.

The chain couples TRBV24-1 to TRBJ2-2; the D is unclear. V shed 3 bases and J shed 2 bases, with 9 bases lying between them. Germline V CDR1 and CDR2: KGHDR, SFDVKD. CDR3 size: 15 residues. Here the CDR3 reads CATSDPTTNTGELFF. CDR3 DNA sequence: TGTGCCACCAGTGATCCGACAACTAACACCGGGGAGCTGTTTTTT.

This chain uses TRBV6-5 with TRBJ2-7; D may be TRBD2 (5 bases). Trimming took off 10 bases at V and 6 bases at J, with 19 bases between the two ends. From germline, CDR1 is MNHEY and CDR2 SVGAGI. CDR3 length: 13 residues. Here the CDR3 DNA reads TGTGCCACCCACGGGGATATTCGGGGCGAGCAGTACGTC. It translates to CATHGDIRGEQYV.

The chain joins TRBV2 to TRBJ1-4, with D unresolved. Germline V lookup: CDR1 SNHLY, CDR2 FYNNEI. The CDR3 contains 12 residues. The V end was cut by 2 bases, the J end by 14 bases, with 12 bases between. CDR3 coding DNA: TGTGCCAGCAGTGAATCTTACGGTCCGCTGTTTTTT. Its protein product is CASSESYGPLFF.

The gene calls are TRBV12-3 or TRBV12-4 and TRBJ2-1, with D perhaps matching TRBD1 (5 bases). CDR3 length: 11 residues. V dropped 4 bases and J dropped 10 bases, with 8 bases sitting between them. The CDR3 protein is CASSSRTEQFF. In DNA, the CDR3 is TGTGCCAGCAGTTCCCGGACAGAGCAGTTCTTC.

The chain joins TRBV19 to TRBJ2-1; 7 positions match TRBD2. The germline V gene encodes CDR1 LNHDA and CDR2 SQIVND (reference sequence). The CDR3 has 11 residues. V shed 3 bases and J 10 bases; nucleotides not matched to a gene: 0. CDR3 amino acids: CASSMRGEQFF. DNA of the CDR3: TGTGCCAGTAGTATGCGGGGGGAGCAGTTCTTC.

V gene TRBV5-8 combines with J gene TRBJ2-2; no reliable D call. Germline V gives CDR1 SGHTS, CDR2 YDEGEE. The CDR3 sequence is 13 residues long. V was clipped by 1 base and J by 6 bases, with 7 bases between them. The CDR3 is CASSLMRAGELFF. The CDR3 DNA reads TGTGCCAGCAGCTTGATGCGTGCCGGGGAGCTGTTTTTT. The full variable domain, completed using reference TRBV5-8 and TRBJ2-2, is EAGVTQSPTHLIKTRGQQATLRCSPISGHTSVYWYQQALGLGLQFLLWYDEGEERNRGNFPPRFSGRQFPNYSSELNVNALELEDSALYLCASSLMRAGELFFGEGSRLTVL.

This clone was counted once. The chain combines TRBV7-3 with TRBJ2-2; D not certain. Between the trimmed V and J ends, which lost 4 bases and 6 bases, there was a span of 6 bases. The CDR3 contains 12 residues. Germline-derived CDR1 and CDR2 are SGHTA and FQGTGA. The CDR3 is CASSSGAGELFF. The CDR3 DNA is TGTGCCAGCAGCTCCGGTGCCGGGGAGCTGTTTTTT.

The chain joins TRBV4-1 to TRBJ2-5, with 11 nucleotides matching TRBD2. The V gene end was trimmed by 1 base and the J gene end by 3 bases; junction bases not matched to a gene: 7. This CDR3 contains 17 residues. Germline loops: CDR1 MGHRA, CDR2 YSYEKL. This CDR3 is CASSQVPSGGPKETQYF. CDR3 sequence (DNA): TGCGCCAGCAGCCAAGTGCCTAGCGGGGGGCCCAAAGAGACCCAGTACTTC.

The chain links TRBV7-3 to TRBJ2-1; D is perhaps TRBD2 (7 bases). Trimming left V 2 bases short and J 9 bases short, with 17 bases between. The CDR3 loop spans 15 amino acids. Germline V gene sequence: CDR1 SGHTA, CDR2 FQGTGA. The DNA for the CDR3 is TGTGCCAGCAGCTTAGGCGGGGGCCCTCTAGGTGAGCAGTTCTTC. Its translation: CASSLGGGPLGEQFF.

CDR3 sequence: CATSFPGGRSDNEQFF. CDR3 bases: TGTGCCACCAGCTTCCCAGGGGGCAGGTCTGACAATGAGCAGTTCTTC. V is TRBV15 and J is TRBJ2-1, with 8 nucleotides matching TRBD1. This CDR3 is built from 16 residues. V lost 5 bases, J lost 5 bases, and 11 bases stayed unmatched. From germline, CDR1 is LNHNV and CDR2 YYDKDF (reference sequence).

J is TRBJ1-3 and V is TRBV30; no definite D call. CDR1 is GTSNPN, CDR2 SVGIG, per germline (reference sequence). Trimming stripped 2 bases from V and 4 bases from J, with 3 bases between. The CDR3 spans 11 residues. The CDR3 loop is CAWSTGNTIYF. The CDR3 coding sequence is TGTGCCTGGAGTACAGGAAACACCATATATTTT.

This rearrangement joins TRBV3-1 (or the pseudogene TRBV3-2) to TRBJ1-2; the D is unclear. This CDR3 has 13 amino acids. Looked up from germline, CDR1 is LGHDT and CDR2 is YNNKEL (reference sequence). Between the trimmed V and J ends, which lost 4 bases and 2 bases, there was a span of 8 bases. Here the CDR3 reads CASSLTGNYGYTF. The CDR3 DNA reads as TGTGCCAGCAGCCTGACCGGGAACTATGGCTACACCTTC.

The rearrangement joins TRBV29-1 to TRBJ1-2; D is ambiguous. Germline V gives CDR1 SQVTM, CDR2 ANQGSEA. The V end lost 2 bases, the J end lost 2 bases, and 18 bases lay between the germline ends. The CDR3 is made up of 16 amino acids. As DNA, the CDR3 is TGCAGCGTTGAACCCCAAACACTGTATGGAAACTATGGCTACACCTTC. It is translated as CSVEPQTLYGNYGYTF.

The V gene is TRBV14, the J gene TRBJ2-2, with D perhaps matching TRBD1 (5 bases). The CDR3 covers 17 residues. V gave up 1 base and J gave up 0 bases, with 12 bases separating them. Germline V gene data show CDR1 as SGHDN and CDR2 as FVKESK. The CDR3 loop reads CASSQGWRQTNTGELFF. CDR3 sequence (DNA): TGTGCCAGCAGCCAAGGTTGGAGACAGACGAACACCGGGGAGCTGTTTTTT.

The V call is TRBV6-2 or TRBV6-3, the J call TRBJ2-3; 7 bases are shared with TRBD1. Trimming took 4 bases from V and 0 from J; bases not matched to a gene: 7. There are 16 residues in the CDR3. Looked up from germline, CDR1 is MNHEY and CDR2 is SVGEGT. The CDR3 reads CASSSGQSYSTDTQYF. The DNA of the CDR3 is TGTGCCAGCAGTTCGGGACAGTCTTATAGCACAGATACGCAGTATTTT.

The rearrangement uses TRBV12-3 or TRBV12-4 and TRBJ1-1; tentative D call: TRBD1 (5 bases). This CDR3 is 13 amino acids long. The V gene lost 2 bases and the J gene lost 2 bases, with 6 bases spanning the gap. The CDR3 loop reads CASSLQGNTEAFF. Here the CDR3 DNA reads TGTGCCAGCAGTTTACAGGGCAACACTGAAGCTTTCTTT.

The J gene is TRBJ2-1, the V gene TRBV4-1; 7 bases are shared with TRBD2. The junction had 15 bases not matched to a gene; V was cut back by 1 base and J by 0 bases. The germline gives CDR1 MGHRA, CDR2 YSYEKL. This CDR3 region has 20 residues. This chain's CDR3 is CASSQVLALNLFSSYNEQFF. CDR3 DNA sequence: TGCGCCAGCAGCCAAGTACTAGCGCTAAACCTCTTCAGCTCCTACAATGAGCAGTTCTTC.

The genes are TRBV4-1 and TRBJ1-4, with unresolved D. The ends were cut back, 4 bases at V and 4 bases at J, with 10 bases in the middle. In germline, CDR1 is MGHRA, CDR2 YSYEKL. CDR3 length: 14 amino acids. The CDR3: CASSRPGFNEKLFF. The DNA for the CDR3 is TGCGCCAGCAGCCGTCCCGGCTTTAATGAAAAACTGTTTTTT.

The sample holds a few counts of this clone. This chain uses TRBV5-1 with TRBJ2-2; TRBD2 matches at 10 bases. CDR1 and CDR2 from the germline V gene are SGHRS and YFSETQ. The CDR3 sequence is 17 residues long. After removal of 2 bases from V and 5 bases from J, the junction contained 9 bases not matched to a gene. CDR3 amino acids: CASSFLAGAPSTGELFF. Written as DNA, the CDR3 is TGCGCCAGCAGCTTCCTAGCGGGAGCCCCTTCGACCGGGGAGCTGTTTTTT.

The chain has TRBV29-1 and TRBJ2-6; D remains unclear. The germline V gene encodes CDR1 SQVTM and CDR2 ANQGSEA. The CDR3 extends over 13 amino acids. V lost 3 bases, J lost 4 bases, and 7 bases lay in between. The CDR3 here is CSVEGSGANVLTF. The CDR3 DNA reads TGCAGCGTTGAGGGTTCAGGGGCCAACGTCCTGACTTTC.